This T cell receptor beta chain was captured by sequencing in a study of shared clonotypes between healthy human individuals. In the sorted-subset replicate PCRs, about 190 ng DNA, 25,000 to 30,000 T cell genomes, was used. The method was immunoSEQ multiplex PCR; TCRdb's version includes in-frame clones alone and lacks a portion of them. Among roughly 1.4 million clones listed, less than 99% were seen once. Regarding the study as a whole: Naive subsets usually exceeded memory subsets in estimated richness.

Germline V gives CDR1 KGHSH, CDR2 LQKENI. Trimming shortened V by 0 bases and J by 3 bases, and 8 bases separated the two germline ends. The CDR3 extends over 14 amino acids. Regarding this clone: Its antigen is undetermined.

The sequenced material came from naive CD4+ T cells sorted from blood. The subset is: CD45RA+ positively selected. The clonotype was recovered from a man aged 25-40 years in good health. This chain uses TRBV18 with TRBJ1-2; no definite D call. In nucleotides, the CDR3 is TGTGCCAGCTCACCACCCGCAGACTACTATGGCTACACCTTC. Its protein product is CASSPPADYYGYTF. The full variable domain, rest sourced from reference TRBV18 and TRBJ1-2, is NAGVMQNPRHLVRRRGQEARLRCSPMKGHSHVYWYRQLPEEGLKFMVYLQKENIIDESGMPKERFSAEFPKEGPSILRIQQVVRGDSAAYFCASSPPADYYGYTFGSGTRLTVV.